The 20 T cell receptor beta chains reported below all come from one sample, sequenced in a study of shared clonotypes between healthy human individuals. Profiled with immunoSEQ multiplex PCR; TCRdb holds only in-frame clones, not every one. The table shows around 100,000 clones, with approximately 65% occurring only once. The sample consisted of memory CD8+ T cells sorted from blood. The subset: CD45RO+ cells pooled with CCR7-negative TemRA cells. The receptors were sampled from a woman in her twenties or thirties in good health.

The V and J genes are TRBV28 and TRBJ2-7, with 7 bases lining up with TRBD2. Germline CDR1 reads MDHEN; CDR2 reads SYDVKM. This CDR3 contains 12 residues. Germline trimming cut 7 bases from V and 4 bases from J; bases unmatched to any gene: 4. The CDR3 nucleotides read TGTGCCAGCAAAGCGGGACTTTACGAGCAGTACTTC. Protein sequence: CASKAGLYEQYF.

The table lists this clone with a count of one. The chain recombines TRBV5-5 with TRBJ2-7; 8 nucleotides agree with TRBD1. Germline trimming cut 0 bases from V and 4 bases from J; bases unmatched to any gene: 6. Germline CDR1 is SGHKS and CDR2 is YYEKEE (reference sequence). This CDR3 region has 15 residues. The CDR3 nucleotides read TGTGCCAGCAGCTTGGCCGGGACAGGCTCTTACGAGCAGTACTTC. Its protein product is CASSLAGTGSYEQYF.

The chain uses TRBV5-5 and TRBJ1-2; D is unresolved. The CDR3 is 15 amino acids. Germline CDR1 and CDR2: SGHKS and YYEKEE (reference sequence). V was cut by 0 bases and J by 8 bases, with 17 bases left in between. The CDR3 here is CASSLESRTTLGYTF. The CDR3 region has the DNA TGTGCCAGCAGCTTGGAATCTCGGACTACCTTAGGCTACACCTTC.

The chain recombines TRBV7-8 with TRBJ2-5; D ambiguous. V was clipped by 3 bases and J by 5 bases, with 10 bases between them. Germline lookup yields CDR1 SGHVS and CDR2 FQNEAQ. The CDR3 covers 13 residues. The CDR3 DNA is TGTGCCAGCAGCTTTGGCAGGCGGGAGACCCAGTACTTC. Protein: CASSFGRRETQYF.

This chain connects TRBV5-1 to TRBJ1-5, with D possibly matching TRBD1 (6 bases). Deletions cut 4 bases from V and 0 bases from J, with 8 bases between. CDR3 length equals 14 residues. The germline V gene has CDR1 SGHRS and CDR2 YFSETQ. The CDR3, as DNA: TGCGCCAGCAGCCAGGACAGTAGCAATCAGCCCCAGCATTTT. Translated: CASSQDSSNQPQHF.

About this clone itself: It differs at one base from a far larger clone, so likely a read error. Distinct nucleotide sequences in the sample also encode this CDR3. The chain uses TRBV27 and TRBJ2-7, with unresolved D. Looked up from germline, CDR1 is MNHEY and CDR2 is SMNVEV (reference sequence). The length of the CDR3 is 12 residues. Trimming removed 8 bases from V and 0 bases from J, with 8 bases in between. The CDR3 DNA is TGTGCCAGCCTAACAAGCTCCTACGAGCAGTACTTC. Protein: CASLTSSYEQYF.

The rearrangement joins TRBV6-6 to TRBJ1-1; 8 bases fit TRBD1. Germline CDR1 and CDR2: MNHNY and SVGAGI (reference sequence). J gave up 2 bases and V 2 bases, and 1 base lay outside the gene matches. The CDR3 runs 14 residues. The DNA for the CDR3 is TGTGCCAGCAGTTACCAGGGGGCAAACACTGAAGCTTTCTTT. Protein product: CASSYQGANTEAFF.

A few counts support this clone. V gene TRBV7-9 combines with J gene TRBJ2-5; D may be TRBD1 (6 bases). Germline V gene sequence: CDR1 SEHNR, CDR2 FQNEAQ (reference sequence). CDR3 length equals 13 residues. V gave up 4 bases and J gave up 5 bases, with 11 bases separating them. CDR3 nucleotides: TGTGCCAGCAGCTACAACAGGGCGGAGACCCAGTACTTC. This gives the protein CASSYNRAETQYF.

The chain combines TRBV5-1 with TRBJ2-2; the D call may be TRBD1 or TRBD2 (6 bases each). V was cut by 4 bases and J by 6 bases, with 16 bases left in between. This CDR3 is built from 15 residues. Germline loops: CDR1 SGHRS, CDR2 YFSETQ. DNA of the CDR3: TGCGCCAGCAGCAGGGGGGATAGAGATTCCGGGGAGCTGTTTTTT. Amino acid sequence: CASSRGDRDSGELFF.

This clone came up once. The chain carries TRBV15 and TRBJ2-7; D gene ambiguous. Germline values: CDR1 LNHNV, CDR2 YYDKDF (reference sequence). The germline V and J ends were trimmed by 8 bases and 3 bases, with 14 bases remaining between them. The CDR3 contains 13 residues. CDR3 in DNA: TGTGCCACCTCTGGAGACTCTCTCTACGAGCAGTACTTC. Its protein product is CATSGDSLYEQYF.

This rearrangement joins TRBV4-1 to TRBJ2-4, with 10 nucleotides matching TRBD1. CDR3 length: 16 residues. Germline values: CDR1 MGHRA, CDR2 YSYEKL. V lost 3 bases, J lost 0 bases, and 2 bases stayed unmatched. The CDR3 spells CASSQTGGVAKNIQYF. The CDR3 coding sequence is TGCGCCAGCAGCCAGACAGGGGGCGTAGCCAAAAACATTCAGTACTTC.

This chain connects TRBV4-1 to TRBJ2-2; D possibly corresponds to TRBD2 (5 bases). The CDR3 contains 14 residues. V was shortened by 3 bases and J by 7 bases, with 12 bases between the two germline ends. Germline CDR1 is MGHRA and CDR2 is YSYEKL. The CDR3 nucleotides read TGCGCCAGCAGCCAGCGGCTAGAGGGCGGGGAGCTGTTTTTT. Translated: CASSQRLEGGELFF.

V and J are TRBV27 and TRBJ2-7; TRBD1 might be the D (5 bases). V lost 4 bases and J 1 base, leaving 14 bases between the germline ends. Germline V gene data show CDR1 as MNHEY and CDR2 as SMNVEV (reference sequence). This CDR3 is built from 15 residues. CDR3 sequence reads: CASSWTTAPSYEQYF. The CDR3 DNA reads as TGTGCCAGCAGTTGGACGACAGCTCCATCCTACGAGCAGTACTTC.

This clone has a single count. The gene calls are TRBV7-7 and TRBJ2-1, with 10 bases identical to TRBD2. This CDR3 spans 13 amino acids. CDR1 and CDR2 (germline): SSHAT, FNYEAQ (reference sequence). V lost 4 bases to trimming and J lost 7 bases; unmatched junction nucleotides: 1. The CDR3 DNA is TGTGCCAGCAGCTCGGGACTAGCGAATGAGCAGTTCTTC. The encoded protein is CASSSGLANEQFF.

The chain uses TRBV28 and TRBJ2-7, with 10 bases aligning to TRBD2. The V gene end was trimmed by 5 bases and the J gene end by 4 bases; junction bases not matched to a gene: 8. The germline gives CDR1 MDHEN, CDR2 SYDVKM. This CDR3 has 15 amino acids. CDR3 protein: CASSPPASGSYEQYF. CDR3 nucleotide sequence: TGTGCCAGCAGTCCCCCGGCTAGCGGGAGTTACGAGCAGTACTTC.

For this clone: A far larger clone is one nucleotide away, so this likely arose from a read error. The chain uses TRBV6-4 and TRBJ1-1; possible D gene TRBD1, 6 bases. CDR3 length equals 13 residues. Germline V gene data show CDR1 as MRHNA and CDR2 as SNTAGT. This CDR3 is CASSDGDNTEVFF. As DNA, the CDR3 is TGTGCCAGCAGTGACGGGGACAACACTGAAGTTTTCTTT.

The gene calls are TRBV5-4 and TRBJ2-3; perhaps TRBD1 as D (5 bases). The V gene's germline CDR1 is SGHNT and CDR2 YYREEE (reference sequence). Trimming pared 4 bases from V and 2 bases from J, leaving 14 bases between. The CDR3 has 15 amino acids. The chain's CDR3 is CASSTGRLYTDTQYF. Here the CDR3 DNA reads TGTGCCAGCAGCACAGGCCGTCTCTACACAGATACGCAGTATTTT.

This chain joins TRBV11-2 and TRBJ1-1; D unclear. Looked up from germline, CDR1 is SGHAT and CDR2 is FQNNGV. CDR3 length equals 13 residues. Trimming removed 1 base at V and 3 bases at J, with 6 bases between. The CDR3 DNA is TGTGCCAGCAGCTTAGGCGTGGACACTGAAGCTTTCTTT. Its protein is CASSLGVDTEAFF.

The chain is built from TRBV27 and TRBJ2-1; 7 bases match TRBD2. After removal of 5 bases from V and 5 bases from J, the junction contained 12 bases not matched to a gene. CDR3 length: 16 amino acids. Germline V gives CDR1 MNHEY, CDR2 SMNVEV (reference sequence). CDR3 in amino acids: CASSPHVAGGHNEQFF. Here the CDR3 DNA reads TGTGCCAGCAGTCCTCATGTAGCGGGTGGGCACAATGAGCAGTTCTTC.

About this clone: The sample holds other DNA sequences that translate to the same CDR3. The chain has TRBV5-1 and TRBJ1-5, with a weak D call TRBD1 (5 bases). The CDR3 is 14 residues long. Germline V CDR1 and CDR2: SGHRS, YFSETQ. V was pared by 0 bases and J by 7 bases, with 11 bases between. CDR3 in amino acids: CASSLGQGDQPQHF. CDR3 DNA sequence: TGCGCCAGCAGCTTGGGGCAGGGCGACCAGCCCCAGCATTTT.